Below are 10 T cell receptor beta chains sequenced from a single sample in a study of T cells in Graves' hyperthyroidism and ophthalmopathy. RNA transcripts served as the template for amplifying TCR beta CDR3 regions. Carried out on the TCR CDR3, a first-round RT-PCR used the HTBI primer set. One entry per CDR3 protein, called by TCRdb with MiXCR from the multiplex PCR reads. The sample includes roughly 380,000 distinct CDR3 sequences, around 14% of them seen just once. The sequenced material came from blood. These receptors originate from a woman between 55 and 75 years old with Graves' hyperthyroidism.

The table lists this clonotype with many counts. The chain couples TRBV6-2 or TRBV6-3 to TRBJ2-1, with D possibly TRBD1 on 5 matching bases. Germline CDR1 and CDR2: MNHEY and SVGEGT. CDR3 length equals 14 residues. The ends were cut back, 10 bases at V and 1 base at J, with 14 bases in the middle. CDR3 loop: CATTQGSSYNEQFF. CDR3 sequence (DNA): TGTGCCACCACGCAGGGATCTTCCTACAATGAGCAGTTCTTC.

The chain is built from TRBV9 and TRBJ1-5, with 8 nucleotides matching TRBD1. The CDR3 sequence is 14 residues long. Per the germline V gene, CDR1 is SGDLS and CDR2 is YYNGEE. Unmatched junction bases numbered 4, after V lost 5 bases and J lost 3 bases. The CDR3 protein is CASRPGQVNQPQHF. As DNA, the CDR3 is TGTGCCAGCAGACCGGGACAGGTCAATCAGCCCCAGCATTTT. Combining the CDR3 with reference TRBV9 and TRBJ1-5 gives the whole variable domain DSGVTQTPKHLITATGQRVTLRCSPRSGDLSVYWYQQSLDQGLQFLIQYYNGEERAKGNILERFSAQQFPDLHSELNLSSLELGDSALYFCASRPGQVNQPQHFGDGTRLSIL.

The chain has TRBV30 and TRBJ1-1; unclear D gene. The CDR3 sequence is 14 residues long. CDR1 is GTSNPN, CDR2 SVGIG, per germline (reference sequence). The ends were cut back, 1 base at V and 5 bases at J, with 14 bases in the middle. The CDR3 is CAWSERTQRTEAFF. CDR3 in DNA: TGTGCCTGGAGTGAAAGGACGCAGAGGACTGAAGCTTTCTTT.

V is TRBV2 and J is TRBJ2-1; 12 positions match TRBD2. Germline V gene data show CDR1 as SNHLY and CDR2 as FYNNEI. This CDR3 has 14 amino acids. The trim removed 7 bases at V and 7 bases at J, leaving 5 bases unmatched. CDR3 DNA sequence: TGTGCCAGCAAGACTAGCGGGAGTAAGAATGAGCAGTTCTTC. Translated, it gives CASKTSGSKNEQFF. Using reference TRBV2 and TRBJ2-1 for the parts outside the CDR3, the full variable domain is EPEVTQTPSHQVTQMGQEVILRCVPISNHLYFYWYRQILGQKVEFLVSFYNNEISEKSEIFDDQFSVERPDGSNFTLKIRSTKLEDSAMYFCASKTSGSKNEQFFGPGTRLTVL.

This clonotype has just one count. This rearrangement joins TRBV9 to TRBJ2-4, with 8 bases lining up with TRBD2. The germline V gene has CDR1 SGDLS and CDR2 YYNGEE. CDR3 size: 15 residues. Trimming took 0 bases from V and 7 from J; bases not matched to a gene: 6. CDR3 DNA sequence: TGTGCCAGCAGCGTAGCGGGGGGGGCCGGGAACATTCAGTACTTC. Translation: CASSVAGGAGNIQYF.

This clonotype was recorded a few times. The chain uses TRBV4-1 and TRBJ2-1, with a weak D call TRBD2 (5 bases). V lost 3 bases to trimming and J lost 3 bases, with 15 bases between them. Germline V gives CDR1 MGHRA, CDR2 YSYEKL. CDR3 size: 16 residues. The CDR3 loop reads CASSQAGNTFYNEQFF. The CDR3 nucleotides are TGCGCCAGCAGCCAGGCCGGGAACACCTTCTACAATGAGCAGTTCTTC.

Note on this clonotype: This could be a read error, since a much larger clone is one nucleotide away. The rearrangement uses TRBV27 and TRBJ2-5; 13 nucleotides agree with TRBD2. With the DNA end fitting TRBJ2-1 better, the J assignment may be wrong. The CDR3 is 15 amino acids. The V gene's germline CDR1 is MNHEY and CDR2 SMNVEV (reference sequence). The CDR3 reads CASSRRLAGGETQFF. In nucleotides, the CDR3 is TGTGCCAGCAGTCGAAGACTAGCGGGAGGAGAGACCCAGTTCTTC.

Concerning this clonotype: Since a much larger clone is just one base distant, this may be a read error. J is TRBJ2-5 and V is TRBV28, with 9 nucleotides matching TRBD1. From germline, CDR1 is MDHEN and CDR2 SYDVKM. This CDR3 has 13 residues. The DNA of the CDR3 is TGTGTCTCCACAGGGGGCCCAGGGGAGACCCAGTACTTC. Its translation is CVSTGGPGETQYF.

The rearrangement links TRBV24-1 to TRBJ2-3; D might be TRBD2 (5 bases). This CDR3 spans 16 amino acids. From germline, CDR1 is KGHDR and CDR2 SFDVKD. V was clipped by 0 bases and J by 1 base, with 10 bases between them. The CDR3 loop is CATSDLSGRGTDTQYF. In nucleotides, the CDR3 is TGTGCCACCAGTGATTTGAGCGGAAGAGGCACAGATACGCAGTATTTT.

The rearrangement joins TRBV2 to TRBJ2-6; D is ambiguous. V shed 3 bases and J shed 2 bases, with 11 bases lying between them. Germline CDR1 reads SNHLY; CDR2 reads FYNNEI. CDR3 length equals 16 residues. Here the CDR3 DNA reads TGTGCCAGCAGTGAGTGGGCAGGAACTGGGGCCAACGTCCTGACTTTC. Protein sequence: CASSEWAGTGANVLTF.